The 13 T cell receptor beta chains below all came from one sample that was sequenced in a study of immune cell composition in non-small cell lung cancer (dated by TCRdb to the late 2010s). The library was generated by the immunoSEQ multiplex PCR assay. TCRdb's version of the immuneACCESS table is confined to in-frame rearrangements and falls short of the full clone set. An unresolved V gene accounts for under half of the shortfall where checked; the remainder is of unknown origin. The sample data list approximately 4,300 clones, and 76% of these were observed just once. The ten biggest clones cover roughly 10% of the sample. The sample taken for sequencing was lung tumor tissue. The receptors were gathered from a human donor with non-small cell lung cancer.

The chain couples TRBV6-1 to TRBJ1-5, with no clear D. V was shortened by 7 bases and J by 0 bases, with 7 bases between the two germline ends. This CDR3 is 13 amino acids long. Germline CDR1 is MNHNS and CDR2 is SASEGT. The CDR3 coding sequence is TGTGCCAGCACTCTTTATAGCAATCAGCCCCAGCATTTT. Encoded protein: CASTLYSNQPQHF.

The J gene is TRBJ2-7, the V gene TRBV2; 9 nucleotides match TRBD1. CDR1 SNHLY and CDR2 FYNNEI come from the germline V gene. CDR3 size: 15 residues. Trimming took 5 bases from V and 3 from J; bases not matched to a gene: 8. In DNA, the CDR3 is TGTGCCAGCAGTCTGAAAACGGGACAGGGCTACGAGCAGTACTTC. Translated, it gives CASSLKTGQGYEQYF.

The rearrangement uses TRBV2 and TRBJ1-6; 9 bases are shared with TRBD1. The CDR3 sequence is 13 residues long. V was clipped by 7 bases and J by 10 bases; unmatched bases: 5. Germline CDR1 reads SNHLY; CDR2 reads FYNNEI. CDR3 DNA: TGTGCCAGCAAGGACAGGGGAGGATCACCCCTCCACTTT. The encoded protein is CASKDRGGSPLHF.

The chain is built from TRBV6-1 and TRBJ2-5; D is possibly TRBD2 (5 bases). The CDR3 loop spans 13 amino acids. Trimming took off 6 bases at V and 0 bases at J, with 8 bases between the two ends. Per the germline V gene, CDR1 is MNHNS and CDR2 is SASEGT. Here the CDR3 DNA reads TGTGCCAGCAGCGAGGGCTACCAAGAGACCCAGTACTTC. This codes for CASSEGYQETQYF.

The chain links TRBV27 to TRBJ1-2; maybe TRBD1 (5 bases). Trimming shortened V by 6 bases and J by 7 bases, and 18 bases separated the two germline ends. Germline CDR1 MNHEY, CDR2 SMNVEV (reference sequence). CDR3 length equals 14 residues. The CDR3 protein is CASRTQGPGLGYTF. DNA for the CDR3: TGTGCCAGCAGAACTCAGGGCCCCGGGCTTGGCTACACCTTC.

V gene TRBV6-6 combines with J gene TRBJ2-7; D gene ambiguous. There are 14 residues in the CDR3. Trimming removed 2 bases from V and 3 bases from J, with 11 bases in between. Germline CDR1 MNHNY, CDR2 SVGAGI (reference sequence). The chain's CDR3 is CASSYPTDNYEQYF. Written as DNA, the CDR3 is TGTGCCAGCAGTTACCCGACCGACAACTACGAGCAGTACTTC.

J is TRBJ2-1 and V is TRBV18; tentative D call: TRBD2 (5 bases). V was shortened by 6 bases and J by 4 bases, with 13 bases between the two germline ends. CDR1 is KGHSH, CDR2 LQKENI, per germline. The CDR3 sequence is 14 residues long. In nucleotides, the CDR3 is TGTGCCAGCTCCGGGGAAAACTTGTACAATGAGCAGTTCTTC. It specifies CASSGENLYNEQFF.

CDR3 sequence reads: CASSFPTGRDYGYTF. The CDR3 DNA follows: TGTGCCAGCAGTTTCCCGACAGGTCGGGACTATGGCTACACCTTC. The chain recombines TRBV28 with TRBJ1-2, with a tentative D call TRBD1 (6 bases). Germline CDR1 and CDR2: MDHEN and SYDVKM. The length of the CDR3 is 15 residues. V was pared by 3 bases and J by 3 bases, with 14 bases between.

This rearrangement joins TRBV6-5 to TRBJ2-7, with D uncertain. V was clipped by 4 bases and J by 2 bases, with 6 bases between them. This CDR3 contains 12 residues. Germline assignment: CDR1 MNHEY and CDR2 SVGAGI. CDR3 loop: CASSSITYEQYF. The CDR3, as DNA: TGTGCCAGCAGTTCCATCACCTACGAGCAGTACTTC.

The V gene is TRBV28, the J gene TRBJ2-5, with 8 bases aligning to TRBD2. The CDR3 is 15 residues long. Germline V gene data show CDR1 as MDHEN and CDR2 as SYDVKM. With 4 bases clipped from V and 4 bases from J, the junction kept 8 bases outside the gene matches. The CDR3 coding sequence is TGTGCCAGCAGTTCACCGGGACTAGGGACAGAGACCCAGTACTTC. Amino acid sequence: CASSSPGLGTETQYF.

The CDR3: CASSSRTSPPPKYEQYF. The DNA of the CDR3 is TGTGCCAGCAGCTCCCGGACTAGCCCTCCCCCTAAATACGAGCAGTACTTC. The rearrangement links TRBV11-3 to TRBJ2-7; 8 bases agree with TRBD2. This CDR3 comprises 17 residues. Losses at the gene ends were 4 bases for V and 4 bases for J; bases not matched to a gene: 15. CDR1 and CDR2 from the germline V gene are SGHNT and YENEEA.

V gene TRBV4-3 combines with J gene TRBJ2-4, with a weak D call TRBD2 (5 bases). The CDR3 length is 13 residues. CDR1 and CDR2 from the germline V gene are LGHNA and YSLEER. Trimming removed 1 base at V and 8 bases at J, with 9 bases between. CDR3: CASSQAGSYIQYF. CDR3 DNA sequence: TGCGCCAGCAGCCAAGCGGGGAGCTACATTCAGTACTTC.

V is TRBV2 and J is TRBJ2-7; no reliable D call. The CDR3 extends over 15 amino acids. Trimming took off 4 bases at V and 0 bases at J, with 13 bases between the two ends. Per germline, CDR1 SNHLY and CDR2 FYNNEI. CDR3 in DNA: TGTGCCAGCAGTGCCGACTTGAATAGCTCCTACGAGCAGTACTTC. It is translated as CASSADLNSSYEQYF.